This TCR beta chain was sequenced for a study of cytomegalovirus exposure and HLA in healthy donors. Study-wide background: There were 350 to 450 genotyped donors. Of these, 75% to 85% fell in the genetic ancestry cluster associated with self-reported Caucasian donors.

Broader study findings: A previous analysis found most TCR beta V segments productive roughly 87% or roughly 30% of the time. It was only CMV serostatus that was available as immune exposure information. In a later analysis, common viral pathogens appeared linked to several of the most significant clusters.

Regarding this clone: What it binds is unknown.

Primers for the PCR totalled 60 Vbeta and 13 Jbeta. Data came from immunoSEQ multiplex PCR; TCRdb stores just in-frame clones and leaves some out. The table lists about 120,000 clones, 80% of them singletons. The sequenced sample was PBMCs. The sequence was collected from a female donor in good health and CMV-seropositive.

The CDR3 protein is CASSRQGRDYGYTF. The CDR3 DNA reads as TGTGCCAGCAGTCGACAGGGGAGGGACTATGGCTACACCTTC. The chain uses TRBV27 and TRBJ1-2, with 8 bases lining up with TRBD1. The germline V gene encodes CDR1 MNHEY and CDR2 SMNVEV (reference sequence). The CDR3 extends over 14 amino acids. V lost 5 bases and J lost 3; bases outside the gene matches: 5.